The rows below give T cell receptor beta chains drawn from one sample of a study of regulatory T cells in long-lasting Graves disease. TCRdb passed the multiplex PCR reads through MiXCR, listing each CDR3 protein once. The data hold around 400,000 distinct CDR3 sequences, with 15% observed a single time. The sequences come from peripheral blood mononuclear cells (PBMCs), collected at new diagnosis, from a patient treated with antithyroid drugs. The receptors shown here come from a female donor with Graves disease. The CDR3 runs from the conserved cysteine through the conserved F or W. Each record gives: D gene, V gene, clone size, J gene, CDR3 protein. The D gene is left open where the match is weak. Some rows have no size entry. The others give once, few or many, or a class for an expanded clone.

D: TRBD2
V: TRBV28
size: many
J: TRBJ2-3
CDR3: CASSPPWTSGSGDPSTDTQYF

D: TRBD1
V: TRBV10-3
size: many
J: TRBJ2-7
CDR3: CAISERQGEDEQYF

D: TRBD1
V: TRBV2
size: few
J: TRBJ1-2
CDR3: CASSEDRVQANYGYTF

D: TRBD2
V: TRBV28
size: many
J: TRBJ2-1
CDR3: CVSSPKGLADYEQFF

D: -
V: TRBV19
size: few
J: TRBJ2-2
CDR3: CASTSWGVPNTGELFF

D: TRBD2
V: TRBV7-8
size: few
J: TRBJ2-1
CDR3: CASSSRGTSGTHEQFF

D: TRBD2
V: TRBV5-1
size: -
J: TRBJ2-6
CDR3: CASSRGTSGYPGANVLTF

D: -
V: TRBV9
size: many
J: TRBJ1-1
CDR3: CASSVSGNTEAFF

D: TRBD2
V: TRBV2
size: many
J: TRBJ2-2
CDR3: CASSDRGRAAGELFF

D: TRBD2
V: TRBV7-2
size: many
J: TRBJ2-3
CDR3: CASRSGGREASDTQYF

D: -
V: TRBV20-1
size: many
J: TRBJ2-2
CDR3: CSARGTENTGELFF

D: -
V: TRBV15
size: many
J: TRBJ2-7
CDR3: CATSRADTYEQYF

D: -
V: TRBV27
size: many
J: TRBJ2-1
CDR3: CASSLVGRYNEQFF

D: TRBD2
V: TRBV27
size: many
J: TRBJ2-3
CDR3: CASSTGLAFDTQYF

D: TRBD1
V: TRBV4-3
size: many
J: TRBJ2-5
CDR3: CASSHTGTGGKETQYF

D: -
V: TRBV7-9
size: many
J: TRBJ1-1
CDR3: CASSPTGDNTEAFF

D: -
V: TRBV6-1
size: many
J: TRBJ2-1
CDR3: CASRPLRGLDNEQFF

D: -
V: TRBV27
size: many
J: TRBJ1-1
CDR3: CASTQGPGSGVETEAFF

D: -
V: TRBV9
size: -
J: TRBJ1-1
CDR3: CASSAPGDDTEAFF

D: TRBD1
V: TRBV4-3
size: -
J: TRBJ1-5
CDR3: CASSQVTGHNQPQHF

D: TRBD1
V: TRBV2
size: many
J: TRBJ1-2
CDR3: CASLDRGTIVGYTF

D: -
V: TRBV12-3/TRBV12-4
size: many
J: TRBJ2-7
CDR3: CASSFASVLYEQYF

D: TRBD1
V: TRBV14
size: many
J: TRBJ1-1
CDR3: CASSLRDSLEAFF

D: -
V: TRBV19
size: few
J: TRBJ2-5
CDR3: CASSFPQETQYF

D: TRBD1
V: TRBV5-1
size: many
J: TRBJ2-6
CDR3: CASLRDRGSGANVLTF

D: -
V: TRBV19
size: -
J: TRBJ1-1
CDR3: CASNTGTGRTEAFF

D: TRBD2
V: TRBV6-1
size: many
J: TRBJ2-5
CDR3: CASSELPAGGRETQYF

D: TRBD1
V: TRBV11-2
size: many
J: TRBJ2-3
CDR3: CASSPTGVDTQYF

D: -
V: TRBV24-1
size: -
J: TRBJ2-1
CDR3: CATSDSGPMRGEQFF

D: TRBD1
V: TRBV24-1
size: -
J: TRBJ2-1
CDR3: CATSDPGTRGYNEQFF

D: -
V: TRBV5-1
size: -
J: TRBJ2-5
CDR3: CASSLDSPRETQYF

D: TRBD1
V: TRBV7-2
size: few
J: TRBJ1-6
CDR3: CASSGDREPSPLHF

D: TRBD2
V: TRBV28
size: many
J: TRBJ2-7
CDR3: CASSFSSGVGGSYEQYF

D: TRBD2
V: TRBV27
size: many
J: TRBJ2-3
CDR3: CASSSALAGAADTQYF

D: -
V: TRBV15
size: many
J: TRBJ1-5
CDR3: CATSRVRVMSNQPQHF